Detailed here is one TCR beta chain. Its antigen is unknown. Base-call qualities are not available, and no considerably larger clone is one nucleotide away. The CDR1 and CDR2 encoded by the germline V gene are SGHNT and YENEEA. V and J lose 5 bases and 5 bases, and a span of 9 bases separates them. Inclusive of the bounding cysteine and phenylalanine, the CDR3 is 13 residues long. The read is trimmed to its CDR3 DNA, 39 bases read in frame from base 1. The source of the sample is a study of vaccination and CD4 T cells after COVID-19 (dated by TCRdb to about 2022). For context, the study as a whole: Every convalescent patient had a positive nasal swab PCR test for SARS-CoV-2, with mild disease in under ten patients and severe disease in one. Six males and four females were included in the convalescent cohort, with two Hispanic individuals, seven Caucasians, two Asians and one multiracial person represented. Post-COVID blood samples were collected from convalescent patients a median of around 100 days after diagnosis, with a range of roughly 30 to 170 days. Control cultures received a CEFX viral epitope pool as the positive control, an HIV-1 Nef peptide pool as the negative control, or no peptide. Participants received two doses of either the Pfizer-BioNTech BNT162b2 vaccine (n=8) or the Moderna mRNA-1273 vaccine (n=2). The spike-specific CD4+ TCR repertoire was compared before and after mRNA vaccination in approximately 9 COVID-19 convalescent patients and a few infection-naive healthy vaccine recipients. Post-vaccine blood samples were taken a median of 72 days after the second vaccine dose, with a range of roughly 13 to 250 days. Overlapping spike peptide pools from SARS-CoV-2 and from the common cold coronaviruses HCoV-NL63, HCoV-OC43 and HCoV-229E were used as culture stimuli.

Results and caveats for the whole study, not just this receptor: The median number of SARS-CoV-2-reactive clonotypes rose from roughly 20 after infection to some 37 after vaccination, but the change was not significant. In convalescent patients, a median roughly 88% of post-vaccine SARS-CoV-2-reactive clones were detected only after vaccination, suggesting vaccine-specific priming. Nearly all vaccine-specific clones in convalescent patients (304 of 307) were mono-reactive for SARS-CoV-2 spike rather than cross-reactive with common cold coronaviruses. The study included relatively few convalescent patients and did not analyze early timepoints after natural infection.

The library came from PCR. DNA from cultured CD4+ T cells was subjected to TCR sequencing with the Oncomine TCR Beta short-read assay at the Johns Hopkins FTIC core. The QIAamp micro DNA kit was used to extract genomic DNA from the cultured CD4+ T cells. The Oncomine TCR Beta libraries from cultured CD4+ T cells were pooled using unique dual indexes and then sequenced on an Illumina iSeq 100. The study's processing was this. Non-productive sequences were filtered out, and CDR3s that did not start with C, did not end with F or W, or were shorter than 7 amino acids were discarded. The MANAFEST web application identified antigen-specific clonotypes by comparing peptide-stimulated wells against reference wells and other culture wells. An FDR below 0.05, an odds ratio above 5, and a productive frequency above 0.1% in at least two of three replicate wells were required for clones to be considered positive. Cross-reactive clonotypes were defined as significantly expanded in both SARS-CoV-2 spike wells and at least one common cold coronavirus spike condition. Levenshtein distances (stringdist) and unrooted phylogenetic trees (ape) in R version 3.6.1 were used to assess CDR3 homology. TCRdb reanalyzed the raw reads on its own, using fastp at Q25 for trimming and MiXCR for clone calling, and kept in-frame beta chains. Records with the same CDR3 protein are collapsed into one entry carrying the most frequent genes and DNA. Clone size and V and J calls follow TCRdb, not the original study. This sample lists about 12,000 distinct CDR3 sequences; roughly three quarters were detected once. Roughly 19% of the sample is in the top ten clones.

The intended sense of this specimen's treatment or condition label: roughly 11-day PBMC culture with coronavirus spike peptide pools or control peptides (ViraFEST assay). The study used the ViraFEST assay, which expanded antigen-specific T cells with peptide pools and then identified expanded clonotypes by TCR sequencing. The positive SARS-CoV-2 PCR tests of the convalescent patients were dated from March to December 2020, before the Alpha, Beta and Delta variants emerged in the United States. Over 1.5 million PBMCs per well were cultured in IMDM with approximately 5% human AB serum and roughly 10 IU/ml IL-2, plus 10 ug/ml peptide pools. Half of the culture medium was replaced with fresh IL-2-containing medium on days 3 and 7. After approximately eleven days of culture, CD4+ T cells were isolated by negative selection with the EasySep CD4+ T cell isolation kit. Ficoll-Paque Plus gradient centrifugation was used to isolate PBMCs from whole blood, and the isolated PBMCs were then either used fresh or cryopreserved at -140C. Culture conditions were generally each tested in triplicate wells.

This receptor was taken from a human donor who had recovered from COVID-19. Sequencing used CD4+ T cells from blood, cultured in vitro. The sequence joins TRBV11-3 to TRBJ2-2, with the D gene not clear enough to name. DNA sequence: TGTGCCAGCAGCCCCACGCCGACCGGGGAGCTGTTTTTT. This encodes CASSPTPTGELFF.